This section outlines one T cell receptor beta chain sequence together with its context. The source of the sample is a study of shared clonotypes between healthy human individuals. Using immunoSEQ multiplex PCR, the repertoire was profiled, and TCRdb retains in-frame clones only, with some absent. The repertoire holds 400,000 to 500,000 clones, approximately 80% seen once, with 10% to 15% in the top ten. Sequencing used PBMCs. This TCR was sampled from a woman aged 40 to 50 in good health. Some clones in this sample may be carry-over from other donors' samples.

CDR3 coding DNA: TGTGCCAGCAGACGAGGGGGGGAGACCCAGTACTTC. Translating gives CASRRGGETQYF. J is TRBJ2-5 and V is TRBV7-6; D possibly matches TRBD1 or TRBD2 (6 bases each). The CDR3 has 12 residues. Trimming stripped 6 bases from V and 5 bases from J, with 10 bases between. Germline V CDR1 and CDR2: SGHVS, FNYEAQ.